This TCR beta chain was recorded in a study of T cells in localized non-small cell lung cancer. Worth noting for this clone: Antigen specificity is unknown.

Libraries were prepared by immunoSEQ multiplex PCR; TCRdb keeps only in-frame clonotypes and omits some of them. Of about 31,000 clones listed, 85% to 95% are singletons. CDR3 length equals 15 residues. The J segment lost 7 bases and the V segment lost 7 bases, leaving 14 bases of the junction unmatched. Looked up from germline, CDR1 is SNHLY and CDR2 is FYNNEI. Study-level findings and limits: Heterogeneity cannot be ruled out, as sequencing used one tumor region only. Appearing in adjacent lung were a median roughly 57 of the top 100 tumor clones. There was an association of higher blood T cell density with longer overall survival. The highest T cell clonality was in uninvolved adjacent lung, above tumor.

The origin of this receptor is a woman aged 35-75 years with stage I lung adenocarcinoma. The sample in question was peripheral blood, obtained before any cancer treatment. The V gene is TRBV2, the J gene TRBJ2-7; 9 bases are shared with TRBD2. The CDR3 DNA is TGTGCCAGCAAGTCAGCGGGGGGTCATCCTACGGAGCAGTACTTC. Its protein is CASKSAGGHPTEQYF.